A selection of T cell receptor beta chains follows, all from one sample in a study of cytomegalovirus exposure and HLA in healthy donors. The protocol was immunoSEQ multiplex PCR, while the TCRdb copy is restricted to in-frame clones and leaves out a portion. This sample has 300,000 to 400,000 clones, with about nine tenths found just once. Specimen: PBMCs. These receptors all come from a woman between 18 and 29 years old in good health and CMV-seronegative. Both conserved end residues are part of each CDR3. D genes are given only for firm matches. Size values are once, few and many counts, or a class for expanded clones, and some rows have none.

V gene,J gene,D gene,clone size,CDR3 DNA,CDR3 protein
TRBV18,TRBJ1-2,TRBD1,few,TGTGCCAGCTCAAACGGACAGGGCATCTATGGCTACACCTTC,CASSNGQGIYGYTF
TRBV2,TRBJ1-5,NA,few,TGTGCCAGCAGCCAGGGGAGATATAGCAATCAGCCCCAGCATTTT,CASSQGRYSNQPQHF
TRBV5-8,TRBJ2-2,TRBD1,NA,TGTGCCAGCAGATCGGTCCGGGACAGGAACACCGGGGAGCTGTTTTTT,CASRSVRDRNTGELFF
TRBV4-1,TRBJ2-5,TRBD2,NA,TGCGCCAGCAGCCAGGGACTAGCGAGGGAGACCCAGTACTTC,CASSQGLARETQYF
TRBV19,TRBJ1-1,TRBD1,NA,TGTGCCAGTAGTTTCGACAGGGCCAACACTGAAGCTTTCTTT,CASSFDRANTEAFF
TRBV6-5,TRBJ2-1,NA,NA,TGTGCCAGCAGTTACGGAGGGGTTGGTGAGCAGTTCTTC,CASSYGGVGEQFF
TRBV2,TRBJ2-5,NA,NA,TGTGCCAGCAGTGAAGCACGGGGTGGGAAAGAGACCCAGTACTTC,CASSEARGGKETQYF
TRBV29-1,TRBJ1-2,NA,NA,TGCAGCGTTGAAGACGGTGGAGGTGGCTACACCTTC,CSVEDGGGGYTF
TRBV27,TRBJ2-7,NA,few,TGTGCCAGCCTAGGGACGACTAGCTACGAGCAGTACTTC,CASLGTTSYEQYF
TRBV2,TRBJ2-7,NA,NA,TGTGCCAGCAGTGACCCTTTTACAGGTGGGGTGGACTACGAGCAGTACTTC,CASSDPFTGGVDYEQYF
TRBV6-1,TRBJ2-7,NA,NA,TGTGCCAGCAGTTCAGGGGAAGGGCGGCGGGAGTACTTC,CASSSGEGRREYF
TRBV5-1,TRBJ1-1,TRBD1,NA,TGCGCCAGCAGCTTGGCCGGGACAGGGACCAGTATTGAAGCTTTCTTT,CASSLAGTGTSIEAFF
TRBV13,TRBJ2-7,TRBD1,NA,TGTGCCAGCAGCTTGGACAGGGGCCGTTCCTACGAGCAGTACTTC,CASSLDRGRSYEQYF
TRBV28,TRBJ2-1,TRBD2,NA,TGTGCCAGCAGCCCCATATTCCCTAGCGGGAGCAGGCAGTTCTTC,CASSPIFPSGSRQFF
TRBV6-1,TRBJ2-7,NA,NA,TGTGCCAGCATCTACGGGGTAGCCCACGAGCAGTACTTC,CASIYGVAHEQYF
TRBV5-8,TRBJ2-3,TRBD1,NA,TGTGCCAGCAGCTTGGGGACAGGGGGCGCCACAGATACGCAGTATTTT,CASSLGTGGATDTQYF
TRBV27,TRBJ1-2,NA,NA,TGTGCCAGCAGTTCAGTGCCGCTTTATGGCTACACCTTC,CASSSVPLYGYTF
TRBV6-4,TRBJ2-2,TRBD1,NA,TGTGCCAGCAGTGACTCAGGGGGCAACACCGGGGAGCTGTTTTTT,CASSDSGGNTGELFF
TRBV7-6,TRBJ1-5,NA,NA,TGTGCCAGCAGCAATCTACCGGGACAAGGGGATCAGCCCCAGCATTTT,CASSNLPGQGDQPQHF
TRBV28,TRBJ1-5,TRBD1,NA,TGTGCCAGCAGTTTGACAGGGACGGTAAATCAGCCCCAGCATTTT,CASSLTGTVNQPQHF
TRBV2,TRBJ2-1,TRBD2,NA,TGTGCCAGCAGCCGTCTAGCGGGGGGCTACAATGAGCAGTTCTTC,CASSRLAGGYNEQFF
TRBV9,TRBJ2-5,TRBD2,NA,TGTGCCAGCAGCCCGCGCCGGGGACTAGCGGAGGGAGGGCAAGAGACCCAGTACTTC,CASSPRRGLAEGGQETQYF
TRBV6-5,TRBJ2-7,NA,NA,TGTGCCAGCAGCCCAAGCGCGACCCCCTACGAGCAGTACTTC,CASSPSATPYEQYF
TRBV7-2,TRBJ2-7,NA,NA,TGTGCCAGCAGCGTAGGCAGCTCCTACGAGCAGTACTTC,CASSVGSSYEQYF
TRBV7-8,TRBJ2-7,NA,NA,TGTGCCAGCAGCTCATTAGGGGTCTCCTACGAGCAGTACTTC,CASSSLGVSYEQYF
TRBV2,TRBJ1-6,NA,NA,TGTGCCAGCACCAGAGTCGGGGAGGCCTATAATTCACCCCTCCACTTT,CASTRVGEAYNSPLHF
TRBV6-1,TRBJ2-7,NA,once,TGTGCCAGCAGTGATCGTTCCTACGAGCAGTACTTC,CASSDRSYEQYF
TRBV9,TRBJ2-1,NA,NA,TGTGCCAGCAGCGTAGTAGGACAAGCACACAATGAGCAGTTCTTC,CASSVVGQAHNEQFF
TRBV7-9,TRBJ1-2,NA,NA,TGTGCCAGCAGCTTAGACAGGGAGGGCTATGGCTACACCTTC,CASSLDREGYGYTF
TRBV2,TRBJ1-5,TRBD1,once,TGTGCCAGCCGGGACAGATACAATCAGCCCCAGCATTTT,CASRDRYNQPQHF
TRBV30,TRBJ1-1,NA,once,TGTGCCTGGAGTGTGGCCAGGGAGAACACTGAAGCTTTCTTT,CAWSVARENTEAFF
TRBV9,TRBJ2-1,TRBD1,NA,TGTGCCAGCAGCGACCCCAGGGACAGGGCTTACGGGAGTGGTTACAATGAGCAGTTCTTC,CASSDPRDRAYGSGYNEQFF
TRBV2,TRBJ1-3,TRBD1,NA,TGTGCCAGCAGTGGGTCGACAGGGCCTGGAAACACCATATATTTT,CASSGSTGPGNTIYF
TRBV11-2,TRBJ1-1,NA,NA,TGTGCCAGCAGCTTAGTCTCTGTTTTCTTT,CASSLVSVFF
TRBV6-5,TRBJ1-1,TRBD1,NA,TGTGCCAGTTCCCTGGACAGGGGGCACACTGAAGCTTTCTTT,CASSLDRGHTEAFF
TRBV27,TRBJ2-7,TRBD2,NA,TGTGCCAGCAGTCCCCGACTAGCGGGTTCGTACGAGCAGTACTTC,CASSPRLAGSYEQYF
TRBV2,TRBJ1-6,NA,NA,TGTGCCAGCAGGGAAGGGGAGGGATCACCCCTCCACTTT,CASREGEGSPLHF
TRBV7-3,TRBJ2-1,TRBD2,NA,TGTGCCAGCAGCTCCAGCGGGAAACGTTACAATGAGCAGTTCTTC,CASSSSGKRYNEQFF
TRBV2,TRBJ2-3,NA,NA,TGTGCCAGCGCAGGACTGACCACAGATACGCAGTATTTT,CASAGLTTDTQYF
TRBV30,TRBJ2-1,NA,NA,TGTGCCTGGAGTGTAGAAGTGACTACCAATGAGCAGTTCTTC,CAWSVEVTTNEQFF
TRBV4-1,TRBJ2-1,TRBD2,once,TGCGCCAGCAGCCAAGGGTACTCGGGAGGGCCCGGTGAGCAGTTCTTC,CASSQGYSGGPGEQFF
TRBV19,TRBJ1-5,TRBD1,once,TGTGCCACCAGCCCCGACAGGGGCCTTTTGCCCCAGCATTTT,CATSPDRGLLPQHF
TRBV28,TRBJ1-2,TRBD1,NA,TGTGCCATTCAGAGAGGGGGCGCAAACTATGGCTACACCTTC,CAIQRGGANYGYTF
TRBV2,TRBJ2-1,NA,NA,TGTGCCAGCAGTCCCGGACTATTCCCTAATGAGCAGTTCTTC,CASSPGLFPNEQFF
TRBV7-9,TRBJ1-1,TRBD1,NA,TGTGCCAGCAGCCAGTTACAGGGGTCGGGCACTGAAGCTTTCTTT,CASSQLQGSGTEAFF
TRBV5-1,TRBJ2-1,TRBD2,NA,TGCGCCAGCATGGACACTAGCGGGAGTAATGAGCAGTTCTTC,CASMDTSGSNEQFF
TRBV5-1,TRBJ2-2,TRBD1,NA,TGCGCCAGCGGGGACAGTAGGACCACCGGGGAGCTGTTTTTT,CASGDSRTTGELFF
TRBV14,TRBJ2-7,NA,NA,TGTGCCAGCAGCCAAGTTGACTCCGGGACATTCTCCTACGAGCAGTACTTC,CASSQVDSGTFSYEQYF
TRBV5-6,TRBJ2-3,TRBD2,NA,TGTGCCAGCAGCTTTAAGGTACTAGCGGGGGGATCAGATACGCAGTATTTT,CASSFKVLAGGSDTQYF